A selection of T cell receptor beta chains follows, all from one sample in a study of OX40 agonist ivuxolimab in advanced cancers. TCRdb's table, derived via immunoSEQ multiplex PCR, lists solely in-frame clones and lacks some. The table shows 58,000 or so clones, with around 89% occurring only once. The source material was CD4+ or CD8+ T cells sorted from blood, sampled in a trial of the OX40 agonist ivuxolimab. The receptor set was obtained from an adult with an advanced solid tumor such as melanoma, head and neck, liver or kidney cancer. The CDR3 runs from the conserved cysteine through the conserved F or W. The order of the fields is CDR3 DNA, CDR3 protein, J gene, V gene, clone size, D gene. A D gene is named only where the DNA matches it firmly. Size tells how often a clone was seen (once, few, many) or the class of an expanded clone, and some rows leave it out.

TGTGCCAGCAGTTTCAGTGGCGGCTCCTACAATGAGCAGTTCTTC | CASSFSGGSYNEQFF | TRBJ2-1 | TRBV28 | . | .
TGTGCCAGCAGTTTTCCTAGGGGAGTTGACACTGAAGCTTTCTTT | CASSFPRGVDTEAFF | TRBJ1-1 | TRBV28 | . | .
TGTGCCAGCAGCCCATCATGGGCCGGGGAGCTGTTTTTT | CASSPSWAGELFF | TRBJ2-2 | TRBV11-2 | . | .
TGTGCCAGCTCACCACAGTCGAGGGGAGTTGGGGAGACCCAGTACTTC | CASSPQSRGVGETQYF | TRBJ2-5 | TRBV18 | . | .
TGTGCCAGCACCCGACAGGGGGCCAGTGGGGAGACCCAGTACTTC | CASTRQGASGETQYF | TRBJ2-5 | TRBV6-5 | . | TRBD1
TGCAGCCCGGGACAGGGGATCTCCACTGGAGGAAACACCATATATTTT | CSPGQGISTGGNTIYF | TRBJ1-3 | TRBV29-1 | . | TRBD1
TGCGCCAGCAGCTATGGGACTAGCGGGACACAAGAGACCCAGTACTTC | CASSYGTSGTQETQYF | TRBJ2-5 | TRBV5-1 | . | TRBD2
TGTGCCAGCAGTCCCAGACAGGGGGCGGGGGAGCAGTACTTC | CASSPRQGAGEQYF | TRBJ2-7 | TRBV27 | . | TRBD1
TGTGCCAGCAGCGTAGGTGACAGGGTGTATTCACGTCGAAACACCGGGGAGCTGTTTTTT | CASSVGDRVYSRRNTGELFF | TRBJ2-2 | TRBV9 | . | TRBD1
TGTGCCAGTAGTATCCAGGGTTTGACCCAAGAGACCCAGTACTTC | CASSIQGLTQETQYF | TRBJ2-5 | TRBV19 | few | .
TGCGCCAGCAGCCAAGCCAGGGATGCCTACAATGAGCAGTTCTTC | CASSQARDAYNEQFF | TRBJ2-1 | TRBV4-1 | . | .
TGTGCCAGCAGCCAAGCCGGGACTAGCGGGATCGAAGAGACCCAGTACTTC | CASSQAGTSGIEETQYF | TRBJ2-5 | TRBV4-2 | once | TRBD2
TGTGCCAGCAGCTTCGGGTTCACCGGGGAGCTGTTTTTT | CASSFGFTGELFF | TRBJ2-2 | TRBV13 | . | .
TGTGCCAGCTCACTCGACAGGCTCAACGAAAAACTGTTTTTT | CASSLDRLNEKLFF | TRBJ1-4 | TRBV18 | . | .
TGTGCCAGCAGCGAGACAGATAGCAATCAGCCCCAGCATTTT | CASSETDSNQPQHF | TRBJ1-5 | TRBV28 | few | .
TGTGCCAGCAGCTTGCAGGACGGTGACAATTCACCCCTCCACTTT | CASSLQDGDNSPLHF | TRBJ1-6 | TRBV11-2 | . | .
TGTGCCAGCAGTGGGCCCGGGTCCCCTGGGTACGAGCAGTACTTC | CASSGPGSPGYEQYF | TRBJ2-7 | TRBV28 | . | .
TGTGCCAGCAATGAGCAGGGACAAGGTCAGCCCCAGCATTTT | CASNEQGQGQPQHF | TRBJ1-5 | TRBV18 | . | .
TGTGCCAGCAGCGGAAGGCGGGATTCTCTAATTAACACTGAAGCTTTCTTT | CASSGRRDSLINTEAFF | TRBJ1-1 | TRBV7-2 | . | .
TGTGCCAGCTCCCCCCTTATAGATCAGCCCCAGCATTTT | CASSPLIDQPQHF | TRBJ1-5 | TRBV18 | once | .
TGTGCCAGCAGCCCCCCGCGGACTGAAGCTTTCTTT | CASSPPRTEAFF | TRBJ1-1 | TRBV28 | once | .
TGTGCCAGCAGCTTAGAACGGGGCGGCAATGAGCAGTTCTTC | CASSLERGGNEQFF | TRBJ2-1 | TRBV11-2 | . | .
TGTGCCAGCAGTGCGCGGCGTCCGGGACAGGCGACCTACGAGCAGTACTTC | CASSARRPGQATYEQYF | TRBJ2-7 | TRBV6-1 | . | TRBD1
TGTGCCAGCAGCGCAGGGACTGAGCAGTTCTTC | CASSAGTEQFF | TRBJ2-1 | TRBV2 | . | .
TGTGCCAGCAGTGAAGTCGGCGAACCCTCGCATGAGCAGTTCTTC | CASSEVGEPSHEQFF | TRBJ2-1 | TRBV6-1 | . | .
TGCGCCAGCAGTGAGGCGGGGCGGGGGGACCGCTACGAGCAGTACTTC | CASSEAGRGDRYEQYF | TRBJ2-7 | TRBV10-2 | . | TRBD2
TGCAGCGTTGCCGAGACAGGGGACTATGGCTACACCTTC | CSVAETGDYGYTF | TRBJ1-2 | TRBV29-1 | . | TRBD1
TGTGCCAGCAGCACCTCACAGGGGGGTCAGCCCCAGCATTTT | CASSTSQGGQPQHF | TRBJ1-5 | TRBV21-1 | . | .
TGCAGCGTTGAGATAGGGAGCACAGATACGCAGTATTTT | CSVEIGSTDTQYF | TRBJ2-3 | TRBV29-1 | . | .